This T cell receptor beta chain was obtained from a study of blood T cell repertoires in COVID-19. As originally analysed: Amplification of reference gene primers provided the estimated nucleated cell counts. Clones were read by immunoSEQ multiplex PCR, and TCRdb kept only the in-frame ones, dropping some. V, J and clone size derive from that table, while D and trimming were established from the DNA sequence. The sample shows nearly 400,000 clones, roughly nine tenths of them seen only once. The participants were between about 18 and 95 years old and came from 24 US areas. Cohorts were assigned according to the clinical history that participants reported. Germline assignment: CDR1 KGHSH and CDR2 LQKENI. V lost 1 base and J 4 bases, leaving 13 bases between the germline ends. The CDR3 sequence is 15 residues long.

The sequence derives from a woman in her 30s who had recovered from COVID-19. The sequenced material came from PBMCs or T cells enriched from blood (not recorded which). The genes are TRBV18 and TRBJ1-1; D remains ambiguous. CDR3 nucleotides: TGTGCCAGCTCACCACTCAGTAGACACCCCACTGAAGCTTTCTTT. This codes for CASSPLSRHPTEAFF. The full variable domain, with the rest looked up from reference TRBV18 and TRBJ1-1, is NAGVMQNPRHLVRRRGQEARLRCSPMKGHSHVYWYRQLPEEGLKFMVYLQKENIIDESGMPKERFSAEFPKEGPSILRIQQVVRGDSAAYFCASSPLSRHPTEAFFGQGTRLTVV.